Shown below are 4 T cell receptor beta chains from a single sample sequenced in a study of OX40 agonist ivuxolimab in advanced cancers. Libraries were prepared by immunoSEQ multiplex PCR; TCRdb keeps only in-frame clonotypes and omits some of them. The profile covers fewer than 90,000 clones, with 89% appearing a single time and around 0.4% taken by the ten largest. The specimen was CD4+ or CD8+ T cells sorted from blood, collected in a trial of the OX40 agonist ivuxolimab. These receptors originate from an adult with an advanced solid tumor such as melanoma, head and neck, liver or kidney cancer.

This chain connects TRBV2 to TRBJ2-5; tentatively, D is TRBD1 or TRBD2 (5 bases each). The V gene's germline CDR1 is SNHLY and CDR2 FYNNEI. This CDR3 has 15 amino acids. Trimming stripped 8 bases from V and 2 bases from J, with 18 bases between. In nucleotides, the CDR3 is TGTGCCAGCCGTTGGGACGGCGCACGGCAAGAGACCCAGTACTTC. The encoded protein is CASRWDGARQETQYF.

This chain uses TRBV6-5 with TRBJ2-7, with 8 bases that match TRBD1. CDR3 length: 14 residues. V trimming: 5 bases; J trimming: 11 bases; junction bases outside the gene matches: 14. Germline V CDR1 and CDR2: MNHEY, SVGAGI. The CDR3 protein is CASSKDRGLTAEYF. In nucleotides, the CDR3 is TGTGCCAGCAGTAAAGACAGGGGCCTAACCGCTGAGTACTTC.

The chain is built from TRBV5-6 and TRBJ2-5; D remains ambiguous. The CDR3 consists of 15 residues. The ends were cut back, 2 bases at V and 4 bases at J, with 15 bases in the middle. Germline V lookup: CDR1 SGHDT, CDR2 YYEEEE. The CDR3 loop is CASSFLSDFRETQYF. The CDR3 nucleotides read TGTGCCAGCAGCTTTTTGTCCGACTTTAGAGAGACCCAGTACTTC.

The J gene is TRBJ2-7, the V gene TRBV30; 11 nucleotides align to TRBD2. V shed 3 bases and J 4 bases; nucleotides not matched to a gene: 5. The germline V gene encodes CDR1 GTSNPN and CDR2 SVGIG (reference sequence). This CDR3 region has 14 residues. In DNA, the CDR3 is TGTGCCTGGAGGACTAGCGGGACAGGGTACGAGCAGTACTTC. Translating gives CAWRTSGTGYEQYF.